Below, 3 T cell receptor beta chains from the same sample are listed, as sequenced in a study of blood T cell repertoires in COVID-19. Some clones are missing from TCRdb's copy, which holds only in-frame ones; the method was immunoSEQ multiplex PCR. The data contain 180,000 or so clones, approximately 78% of them singletons. Sequencing was done on a sample of peripheral blood. These TCRs come from a woman aged 80 or older with active or convalescent COVID-19.

This chain connects TRBV11-2 to TRBJ1-4, with D possibly TRBD1 on 5 matching bases. CDR1 is SGHAT and CDR2 is FQNNGV in the germline V gene. Trimming pared 5 bases from V and 4 bases from J, leaving 17 bases between. The CDR3 sequence is 16 residues long. Here the CDR3 DNA reads TGTGCCAGCAGCAAACGACAGTGGAGTAATAATGAAAAACTGTTTTTT. Translating it yields CASSKRQWSNNEKLFF.

V is TRBV5-1 and J is TRBJ1-4, with no clear D. Per germline, CDR1 SGHRS and CDR2 YFSETQ. Trimming cost V 5 bases and J 0 bases, with 11 bases left between them. There are 15 residues in the CDR3. The DNA of the CDR3 is TGCGCCAGCAGGTCTTTGCAGTCAACTAATGAAAAACTGTTTTTT. This encodes CASRSLQSTNEKLFF.

V gene TRBV28 combines with J gene TRBJ1-3, with D maybe TRBD1 (5 bases). Trimming stripped 7 bases from V and 2 bases from J, with 12 bases between. The CDR3 runs 14 residues. Germline-derived CDR1 and CDR2 are MDHEN and SYDVKM. The CDR3 DNA is TGTGCCAGCATTTATGGACAAGCTGGAAACACCATATATTTT. Its translation: CASIYGQAGNTIYF. The whole variable domain, remainder taken from reference TRBV28 and TRBJ1-3, is DVKVTQSSRYLVKRTGEKVFLECVQDMDHENMFWYRQDPGLGLRLIYFSYDVKMKEKGDIPEGYSVSREKKERFSLILESASTNQTSMYLCASIYGQAGNTIYFGEGSWLTVV.